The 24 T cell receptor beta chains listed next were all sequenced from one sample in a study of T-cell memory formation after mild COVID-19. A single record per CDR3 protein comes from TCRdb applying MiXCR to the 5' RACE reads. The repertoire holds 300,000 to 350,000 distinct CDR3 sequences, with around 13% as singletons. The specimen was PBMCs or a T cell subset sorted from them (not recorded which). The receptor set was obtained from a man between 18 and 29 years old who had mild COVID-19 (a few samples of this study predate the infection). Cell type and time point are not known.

Written as DNA, the CDR3 is TGCGCCAGCAGCCTGACAGGGCCCTACGAGCAGTACTTC. Protein product: CASSLTGPYEQYF. This chain uses TRBV5-1 with TRBJ2-7; 7 positions match TRBD1. The CDR3 is 13 amino acids. J lost 2 bases, V lost 4 bases, and 3 bases had no gene match. CDR1 SGHRS and CDR2 YFSETQ come from the germline V gene.

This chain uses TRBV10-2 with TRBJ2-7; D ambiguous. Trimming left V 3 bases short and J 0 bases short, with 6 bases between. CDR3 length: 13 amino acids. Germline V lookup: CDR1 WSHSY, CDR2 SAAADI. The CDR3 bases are TGCGCCAGCAGTGACTCTCGCTCCTACGAGCAGTACGTC. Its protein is CASSDSRSYEQYV.

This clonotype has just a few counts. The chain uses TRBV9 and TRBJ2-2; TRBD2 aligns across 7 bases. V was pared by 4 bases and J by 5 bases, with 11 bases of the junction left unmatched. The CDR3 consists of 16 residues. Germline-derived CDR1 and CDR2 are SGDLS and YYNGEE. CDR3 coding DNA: TGTGCCAGCAGCCTCTCCCCCGGGGAGGGGACCGGGGAGCTGTTTTTT. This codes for CASSLSPGEGTGELFF.

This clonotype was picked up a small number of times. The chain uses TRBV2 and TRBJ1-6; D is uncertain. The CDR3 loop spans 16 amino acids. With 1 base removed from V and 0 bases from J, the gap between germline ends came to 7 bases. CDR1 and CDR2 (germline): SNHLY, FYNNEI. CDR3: CASSEEDPSYNSPLHF. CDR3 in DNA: TGTGCCAGCAGTGAAGAGGATCCCTCCTATAATTCACCCCTCCACTTT.

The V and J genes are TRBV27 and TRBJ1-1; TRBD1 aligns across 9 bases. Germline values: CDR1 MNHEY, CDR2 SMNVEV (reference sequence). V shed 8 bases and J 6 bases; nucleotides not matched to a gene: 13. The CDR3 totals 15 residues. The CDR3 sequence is CASWVWDRASPEAFF. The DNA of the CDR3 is TGTGCCAGCTGGGTTTGGGACAGGGCGTCCCCTGAAGCTTTCTTT.

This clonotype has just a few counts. CDR3 in DNA: TGCGCCAGCAGCCAGGGGGACGGCTACACCGGGGAGCTGTTTTTT. Amino acid sequence: CASSQGDGYTGELFF. The chain couples TRBV4-1 to TRBJ2-2, with D perhaps matching TRBD1 or TRBD2 (5 bases each). The V end was cut by 3 bases, the J end by 3 bases, with 11 bases between. CDR1 is MGHRA, CDR2 YSYEKL, per germline. The CDR3 is made up of 15 amino acids.

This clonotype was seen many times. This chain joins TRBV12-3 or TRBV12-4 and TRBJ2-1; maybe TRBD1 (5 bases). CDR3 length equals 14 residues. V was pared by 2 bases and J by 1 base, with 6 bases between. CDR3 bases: TGTGCCAGCAGTTTACCAGGGTCCTACAATGAGCAGTTCTTC. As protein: CASSLPGSYNEQFF.

CDR3: CASSLVGGSVETQYF. The CDR3 DNA reads as TGTGCCAGCAGCTTAGTTGGGGGTTCGGTAGAGACCCAGTACTTC. The V and J genes are TRBV7-9 and TRBJ2-5, with D tentatively TRBD1 or TRBD2 (5 bases each). The CDR3 runs 15 residues. V shed 1 base and J shed 4 bases, with 13 bases lying between them. Germline V lookup: CDR1 SEHNR, CDR2 FQNEAQ (reference sequence).

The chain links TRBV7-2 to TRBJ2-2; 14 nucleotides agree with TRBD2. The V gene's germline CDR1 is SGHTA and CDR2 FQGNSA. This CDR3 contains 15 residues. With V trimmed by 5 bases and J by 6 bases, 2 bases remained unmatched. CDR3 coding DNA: TGTGCCAGCAGCCTGACTAGCGGGGGGGCCGGGGAGCTGTTTTTT. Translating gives CASSLTSGGAGELFF.

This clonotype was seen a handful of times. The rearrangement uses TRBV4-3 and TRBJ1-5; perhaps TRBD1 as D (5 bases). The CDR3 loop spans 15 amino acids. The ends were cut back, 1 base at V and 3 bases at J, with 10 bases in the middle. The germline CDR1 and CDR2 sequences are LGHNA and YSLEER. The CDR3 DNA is TGCGCCAGCAGCCAAGGCCCAGGGTCCAATCAGCCCCAGCATTTT. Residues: CASSQGPGSNQPQHF.

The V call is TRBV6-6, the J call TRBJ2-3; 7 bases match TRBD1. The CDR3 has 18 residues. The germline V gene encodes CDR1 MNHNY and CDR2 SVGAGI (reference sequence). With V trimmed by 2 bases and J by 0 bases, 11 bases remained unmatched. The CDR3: CASSYPLSGTASTDTQYF. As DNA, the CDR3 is TGTGCCAGCAGTTACCCCCTGAGTGGGACAGCTAGCACAGATACGCAGTATTTT.

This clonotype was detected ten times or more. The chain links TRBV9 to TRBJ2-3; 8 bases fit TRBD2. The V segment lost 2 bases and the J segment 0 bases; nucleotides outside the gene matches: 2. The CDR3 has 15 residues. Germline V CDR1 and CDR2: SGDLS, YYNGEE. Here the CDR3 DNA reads TGTGCCAGCAGCGTGGTAGCGGGGAGCACAGATACGCAGTATTTT. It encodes CASSVVAGSTDTQYF.

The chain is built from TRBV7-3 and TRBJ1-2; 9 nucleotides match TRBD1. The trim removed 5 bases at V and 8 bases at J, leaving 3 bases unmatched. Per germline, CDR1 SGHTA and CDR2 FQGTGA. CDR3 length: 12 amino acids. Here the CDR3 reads CASSLGTGGYTF. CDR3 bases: TGTGCCAGCAGCCTGGGGACAGGGGGCTACACCTTC.

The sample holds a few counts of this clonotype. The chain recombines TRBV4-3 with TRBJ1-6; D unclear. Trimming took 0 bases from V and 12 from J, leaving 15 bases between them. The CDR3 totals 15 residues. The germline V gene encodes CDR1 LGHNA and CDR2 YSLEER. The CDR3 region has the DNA TGCGCCAGCAGCCAAGAGTCGGACTCCATAGGACCCCTCCACTTT. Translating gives CASSQESDSIGPLHF.

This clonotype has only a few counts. DNA of the CDR3: TGCGCCAGCAGCCAAAATCCCTTCGGGCTGGTCGCCCCACCCCTCCACTTT. The encoded protein is CASSQNPFGLVAPPLHF. The gene calls are TRBV4-1 and TRBJ1-6; D not certain. CDR1 is MGHRA, CDR2 YSYEKL, per germline. V was cut by 2 bases and J by 11 bases, with 22 bases left in between. The CDR3 covers 17 residues.

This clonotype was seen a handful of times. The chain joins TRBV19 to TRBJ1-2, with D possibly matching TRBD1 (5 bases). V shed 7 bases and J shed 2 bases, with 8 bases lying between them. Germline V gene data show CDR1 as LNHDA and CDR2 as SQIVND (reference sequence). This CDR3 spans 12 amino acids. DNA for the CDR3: TGTGCCAGTACCGACAGAAACTATGGCTACACCTTC. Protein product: CASTDRNYGYTF.

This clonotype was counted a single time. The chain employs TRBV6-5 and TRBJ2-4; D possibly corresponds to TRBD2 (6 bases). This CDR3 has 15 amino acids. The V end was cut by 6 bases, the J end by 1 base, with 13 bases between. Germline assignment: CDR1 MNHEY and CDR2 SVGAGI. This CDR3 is CASSPPAGAKNIQYF. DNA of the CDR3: TGTGCCAGCAGCCCACCGGCGGGGGCCAAAAACATTCAGTACTTC.

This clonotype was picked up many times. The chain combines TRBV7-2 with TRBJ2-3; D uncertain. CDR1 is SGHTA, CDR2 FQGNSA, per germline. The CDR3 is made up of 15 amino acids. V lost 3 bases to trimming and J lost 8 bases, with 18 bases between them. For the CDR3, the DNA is TGTGCCAGCAGCTTCGAAGACTCCTTAGTGCGTACGCAGTATTTT. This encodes CASSFEDSLVRTQYF.

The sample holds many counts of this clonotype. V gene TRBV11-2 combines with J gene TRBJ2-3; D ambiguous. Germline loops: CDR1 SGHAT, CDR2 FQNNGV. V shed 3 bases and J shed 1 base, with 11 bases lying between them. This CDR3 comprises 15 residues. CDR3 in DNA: TGTGCCAGCAGCTTCCCTCTTCGTGGCACAGATACGCAGTATTTT. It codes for CASSFPLRGTDTQYF.

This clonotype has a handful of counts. Written as DNA, the CDR3 is TGCAGCGTTACAGGGTTTAATACGCAGTATTTT. Translating it yields CSVTGFNTQYF. V and J are TRBV29-1 and TRBJ2-3, with D perhaps matching TRBD1 (6 bases). There are 11 residues in the CDR3. V was shortened by 5 bases and J by 7 bases, with 10 bases between the two germline ends. In germline, CDR1 is SQVTM, CDR2 ANQGSEA.

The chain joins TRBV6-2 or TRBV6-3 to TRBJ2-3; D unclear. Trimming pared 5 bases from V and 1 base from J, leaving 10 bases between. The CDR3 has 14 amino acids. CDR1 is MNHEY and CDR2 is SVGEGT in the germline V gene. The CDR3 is CASSRRWGTDTQYF. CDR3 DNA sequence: TGTGCCAGCAGTCGGCGGTGGGGCACAGATACGCAGTATTTT.

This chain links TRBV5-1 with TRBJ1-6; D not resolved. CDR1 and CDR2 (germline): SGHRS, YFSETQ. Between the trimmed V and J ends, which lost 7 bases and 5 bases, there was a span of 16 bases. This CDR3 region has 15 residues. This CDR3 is CASGSGTENNSPLHF. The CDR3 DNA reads TGCGCCAGCGGGAGCGGAACGGAAAATAATTCACCCCTCCACTTT. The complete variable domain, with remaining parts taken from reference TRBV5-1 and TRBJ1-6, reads KAGVTQTPRYLIKTRGQQVTLSCSPISGHRSVSWYQQTPGQGLQFLFEYFSETQRNKGNFPGRFSGRQFSNSRSEMNVSTLELGDSALYLCASGSGTENNSPLHFGNGTRLTVT.

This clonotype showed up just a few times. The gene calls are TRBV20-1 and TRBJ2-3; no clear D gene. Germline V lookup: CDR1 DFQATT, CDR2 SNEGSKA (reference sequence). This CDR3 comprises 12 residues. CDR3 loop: CSASPNSDTQYF. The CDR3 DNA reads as TGCAGCGCATCGCCCAATTCAGATACGCAGTATTTT.

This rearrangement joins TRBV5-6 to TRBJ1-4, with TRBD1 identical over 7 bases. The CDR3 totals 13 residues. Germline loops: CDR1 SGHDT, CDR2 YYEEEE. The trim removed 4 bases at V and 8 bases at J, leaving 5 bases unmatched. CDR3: CASSMGTEEKLFF. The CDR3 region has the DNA TGTGCCAGCAGCATGGGGACAGAAGAAAAACTGTTTTTT.